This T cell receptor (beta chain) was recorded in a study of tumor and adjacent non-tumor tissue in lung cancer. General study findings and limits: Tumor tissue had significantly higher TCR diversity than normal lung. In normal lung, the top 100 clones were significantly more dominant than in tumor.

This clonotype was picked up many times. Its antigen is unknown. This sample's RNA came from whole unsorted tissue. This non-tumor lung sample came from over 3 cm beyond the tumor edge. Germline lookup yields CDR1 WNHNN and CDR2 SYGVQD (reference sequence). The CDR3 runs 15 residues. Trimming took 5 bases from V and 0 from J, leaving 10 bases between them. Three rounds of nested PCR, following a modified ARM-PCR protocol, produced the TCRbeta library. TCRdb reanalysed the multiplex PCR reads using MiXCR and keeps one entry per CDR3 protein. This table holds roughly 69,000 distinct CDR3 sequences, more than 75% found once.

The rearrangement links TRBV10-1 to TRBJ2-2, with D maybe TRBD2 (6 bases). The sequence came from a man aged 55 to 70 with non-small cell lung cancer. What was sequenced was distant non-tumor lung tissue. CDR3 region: CASSQTGANTGELFF. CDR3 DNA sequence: TGCGCCAGCAGTCAGACGGGGGCGAACACCGGGGAGCTGTTTTTT.